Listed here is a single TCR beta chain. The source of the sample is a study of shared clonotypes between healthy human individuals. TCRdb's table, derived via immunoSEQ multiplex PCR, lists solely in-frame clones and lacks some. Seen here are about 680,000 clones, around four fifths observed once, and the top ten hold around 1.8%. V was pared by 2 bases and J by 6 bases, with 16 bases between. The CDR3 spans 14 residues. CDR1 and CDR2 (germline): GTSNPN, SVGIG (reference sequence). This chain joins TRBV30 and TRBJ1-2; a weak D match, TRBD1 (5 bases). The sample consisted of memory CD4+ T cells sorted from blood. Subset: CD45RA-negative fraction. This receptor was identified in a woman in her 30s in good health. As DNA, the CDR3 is TGTGCCTGGAGTACCTCCCCAGGGACGGATGGCTACACCTTC. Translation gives CAWSTSPGTDGYTF.